The entry below gives a single T cell receptor (beta chain) sequence along with its context. Its antigen is still unknown. 60 Vbeta and 13 Jbeta primers were used in PCR. Here immunoSEQ multiplex PCR was the method, and the copy in TCRdb shows in-frame clones only, minus some. The table records about 150,000 clones, more than 70% of them present only once. These data belong to a study of cytomegalovirus exposure and HLA in healthy donors. The wider study: An earlier analysis found under 130 million unique TCR beta sequences from about 190 million T cells. Overall study findings and caveats: Sequencing artifact likely explains a cluster of highly shared sequence variants. Reports described diagnosis of cytomegalovirus status by the classifier as highly specific and sensitive.

With 9 bases removed from V and 4 bases from J, the gap between germline ends came to 12 bases. CDR3 length: 12 amino acids. Germline V gene lookup returns CDR1 LNHDA and CDR2 SQIVND (reference sequence). Healthy people donating bone marrow made up the donors. The sequenced sample consisted of PBMCs. The chain uses TRBV19 and TRBJ1-1; D unresolved. This clonotype originated in a woman between 40 and 55 years old in good health and CMV-seronegative. The CDR3 bases are TGTGCCAGCAGGAGGGTGGGCACTGAAGCTTTCTTT. Amino acid sequence: CASRRVGTEAFF.